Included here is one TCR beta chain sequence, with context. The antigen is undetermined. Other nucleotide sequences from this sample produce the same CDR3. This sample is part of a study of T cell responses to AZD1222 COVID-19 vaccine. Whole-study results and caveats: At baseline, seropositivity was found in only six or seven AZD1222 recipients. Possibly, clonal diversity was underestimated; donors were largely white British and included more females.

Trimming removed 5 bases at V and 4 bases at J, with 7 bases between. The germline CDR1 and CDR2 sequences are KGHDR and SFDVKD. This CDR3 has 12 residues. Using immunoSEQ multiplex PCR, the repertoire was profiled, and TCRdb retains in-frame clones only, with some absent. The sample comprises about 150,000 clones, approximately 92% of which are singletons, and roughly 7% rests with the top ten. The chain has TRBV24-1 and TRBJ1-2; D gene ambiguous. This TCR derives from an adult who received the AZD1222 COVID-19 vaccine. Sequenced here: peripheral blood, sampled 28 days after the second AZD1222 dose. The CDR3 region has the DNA TGTGCCACCAGTGCCGGCAGCTATGGCTACACCTTC. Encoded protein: CATSAGSYGYTF.